A single sample gave rise to the 6 T cell receptor beta chains below, sequenced in a study of CXCR3-negative and CXCR3-positive naive CD8 T cells. Study-wide points: Compared with CXCR3-negative naive cells, CXCR3-positive naive cells showed more hydrophobic TRB CDR3s.

What these receptors recognize is not known. UMI-labeled 5' RACE TRB cDNA libraries were prepared from the cells. Reanalyzing the 5' RACE reads, TCRdb keeps one entry per CDR3 protein, without DNA. The sample has under 150,000 distinct CDR3 sequences. The sample taken for sequencing was naive CXCR3+ CD8+ T cells from blood. As to subset: CD45RO-CCR7+CD27+CD95- naive CD8+ T cells expressing CXCR3 (TNR3+). These receptors originate from a human donor in good health. Some clones in this sample may be carry-over from other donors' samples.

V and J are TRBV29-1 and TRBJ1-2; absent DNA, TCRdb's TRBD1 call cannot be checked. Germline values: CDR1 SQVTM, CDR2 ANQGSEA. The CDR3 consists of 13 residues. The CDR3 sequence is CSVDWTGANGYTF.

This chain links TRBV7-2 with TRBJ2-1; the D call from TCRdb, TRBD2, cannot be confirmed without DNA. CDR1 and CDR2 (germline): SGHTA, FQGNSA. CDR3 length: 15 residues. The CDR3 protein is CASSFEFSGTHEQFF. Full variable domain (remainder filled in from reference TRBV7-2 and TRBJ2-1): GAGVSQSPSNKVTEKGKDVELRCDPISGHTALYWYRQSLGQGLEFLIYFQGNSAPDKSGLPSDRFSAERTGGSVSTLTIQRTQQEDSAVYLCASSFEFSGTHEQFFGPGTRLTVL.

CDR3 sequence: CASSSDSGGGETQYF. This chain links TRBV7-6 with TRBJ2-5; no DNA is available, so the TRBD2 call from TCRdb remains unchecked. The CDR3 is 15 residues long. Germline V lookup: CDR1 SGHVS, CDR2 FNYEAQ.

The rearrangement joins TRBV7-9 to TRBJ2-1; the TCRdb D gene call, TRBD2, has no DNA to confirm it. The germline V gene has CDR1 SEHNR and CDR2 FQNEAQ (reference sequence). The CDR3 is 18 amino acids. The CDR3 loop is CASSARQSVAGVYNEQFF.

The chain links TRBV28 to TRBJ2-1. The CDR3 extends over 15 amino acids. Germline CDR1 is MDHEN and CDR2 is SYDVKM. The CDR3 sequence is CASRPPVGSYNEQFF.

CDR3: CATGGPRETQYF. The chain recombines TRBV15 with TRBJ2-5; the TCRdb call, TRBD1, lacks DNA for checking. CDR1 is LNHNV, CDR2 YYDKDF, per germline (reference sequence). The CDR3 spans 12 residues.